This is a list of T cell receptor beta chains from one sample in a study of blood T cell repertoires in COVID-19. The repertoire was sequenced with immunoSEQ multiplex PCR; TCRdb's copy has only in-frame clones and lacks some. The profile shows 30,000 to 35,000 clones, approximately 89% of them singletons. Material: peripheral blood. Receptors originate from an elderly man with acute or convalescent COVID-19. Each CDR3 is given with its conserved first and last residue. A D gene is named only where the DNA matches it firmly. Only part of the rows carry a size: once, few, many, or a class if the clone is expanded.

d_gene	v_gene	abundance	j_gene	CDR3nt	CDR3aa
TRBD2	TRBV4-2	NA	TRBJ2-1	TGTGCCAGCAGCCAAGCGGTAGCGGGGTACAATGAGCAGTTCTTC	CASSQAVAGYNEQFF
NA	TRBV6-5	NA	TRBJ1-2	TGTGCCAGCAGTCCCCGGGAGGATTCTGGCTACACCTTC	CASSPREDSGYTF
TRBD2	TRBV7-9	NA	TRBJ2-1	TGTGCCAGCAGCGCGACCTTAGCGGGAGGGAAGGATGAGCAGTTCTTC	CASSATLAGGKDEQFF
TRBD2	TRBV6-4	NA	TRBJ2-3	TGTGCCAGCAGTCGGACTAGCGGGAGCGCAGATACGCAGTATTTT	CASSRTSGSADTQYF
NA	TRBV18	once	TRBJ2-7	TGTGCCAGCTCAGAGACATACGAGCAGTACTTC	CASSETYEQYF
NA	TRBV2	NA	TRBJ2-1	TGTGCCAGTCGGAGGACTTATATCAGGAGCTCCTACAATGAGCAGTTCTTC	CASRRTYIRSSYNEQFF
NA	TRBV6-5	NA	TRBJ2-7	TGTGCCAGCACCCAGGACAGCTCCTACGAGCAGTACTTC	CASTQDSSYEQYF
NA	TRBV13	NA	TRBJ2-2	TGTGCCAGCAGCTTTAGAGGCACCGGGGAGCTGTTTTTT	CASSFRGTGELFF
TRBD1	TRBV3-1/TRBV3-2	NA	TRBJ1-4	TGTGCCAGCAGCCTTCCCGGGACAGGGGGCGATGAGATTGAAAAACTGTTTTTT	CASSLPGTGGDEIEKLFF
NA	TRBV27	NA	TRBJ1-4	TGTGCCAGCAGTCGATATCGCGGTGAAAAACTGTTTTTT	CASSRYRGEKLFF
TRBD2	TRBV12-5	NA	TRBJ2-7	TGTGCTAGTGCCCTGGGACTAGCGGGTTACGAGCAGTACTTC	CASALGLAGYEQYF
TRBD1	TRBV29-1	NA	TRBJ1-2	TGCAGCGTTGTGAGGGACAGGGGTGCCTATGGCTACACCTTC	CSVVRDRGAYGYTF
TRBD1	TRBV7-9	NA	TRBJ2-7	TGTGCCAGCAGCCAAGACAGGGGACCCTACGAGCAGTACTTC	CASSQDRGPYEQYF
NA	TRBV30	once	TRBJ1-2	TGTGCCTGGGGGAGATCACTTGGCTACACCTTC	CAWGRSLGYTF
TRBD1	TRBV18	NA	TRBJ2-5	TGTGCCAGCTCACCAGGGACAGGGCGAGAGACCCAGTACTTC	CASSPGTGRETQYF
NA	TRBV6-1	NA	TRBJ1-5	TGTGCCAGCAGTGTTCCACCGTGGAGGGAGGGTATCAAGCCCCAGCATTTT	CASSVPPWREGIKPQHF
NA	TRBV14	NA	TRBJ1-6	TGTGCCAGCAGCCAAGGCCGTCTAGGGGGATTTTCACCCCTCCACTTT	CASSQGRLGGFSPLHF
NA	TRBV7-9	NA	TRBJ1-3	TGTGCCAGCAGCTTGGGGAGAGGACAGCGAGTAAGCTCTGGAAACACCATATATTTT	CASSLGRGQRVSSGNTIYF
NA	TRBV5-1	NA	TRBJ1-1	TGCGCCAGCAGCCTGCTAAATTCGAACACTGAAGCTTTCTTT	CASSLLNSNTEAFF
TRBD1	TRBV6-6	NA	TRBJ1-2	TGTGCCAGCACCGGGACAGGGGTTAACTATGGCTACACCTTC	CASTGTGVNYGYTF
NA	TRBV19	once	TRBJ2-5	TGTGCCAGTAGTCCGACGGGGTTCCAAGAGACCCAGTACTTC	CASSPTGFQETQYF
NA	TRBV20-1	few	TRBJ2-2	TGCAGTGCGGGGGCCGGTGGGGAGCTGTTTTTT	CSAGAGGELFF